The 28 T cell receptor beta chains below all came from one sample that was sequenced in a study of blood T cell repertoires in COVID-19. Data came from immunoSEQ multiplex PCR; TCRdb stores just in-frame clones and leaves some out. The sample holds hundreds of thousands of clones, around 82% seen once. Material: peripheral blood. These receptor sequences come from a human donor in a cohort sampled during active COVID-19.

The rearrangement links TRBV29-1 to TRBJ2-3; D call uncertain. Germline CDR1 and CDR2: SQVTM and ANQGSEA. V lost 6 bases to trimming and J lost 0 bases, with 13 bases between them. The CDR3 spans 14 residues. The DNA for the CDR3 is TGCAGCGTCCTACAGTTCCCCAGCACAGATACGCAGTATTTT. Residues: CSVLQFPSTDTQYF.

The CDR3 DNA reads TGTGCCAGCAGCACATGGCGGGGACAGGGGAATAATGAGCAGTTCTTC. Amino acid sequence: CASSTWRGQGNNEQFF. This chain uses TRBV9 with TRBJ2-1; 10 bases are a match to TRBD1. Trimming at V came to 4 bases and at J to 7 bases, leaving 11 bases not matched to a gene. This CDR3 is 16 amino acids long. Germline CDR1 is SGDLS and CDR2 is YYNGEE.

The chain recombines TRBV7-6 with TRBJ1-1; 8 bases align to TRBD1. The CDR3 runs 14 residues. Germline lookup yields CDR1 SGHVS and CDR2 FNYEAQ. Germline trimming cut 2 bases from V and 3 bases from J; bases unmatched to any gene: 2. DNA of the CDR3: TGTGCCAGCAGCTTATACAGGGGGGACACTGAAGCTTTCTTT. It specifies CASSLYRGDTEAFF.

The chain combines TRBV7-2 with TRBJ2-1; 7 nucleotides match TRBD2. The CDR3 is made up of 16 amino acids. CDR1 SGHTA and CDR2 FQGNSA come from the germline V gene. With V trimmed by 2 bases and J by 4 bases, 8 bases remained unmatched. The DNA for the CDR3 is TGTGCCAGCAGCTTACAGGGAGCGGGGTTTTACAATGAGCAGTTCTTC. This sequence encodes CASSLQGAGFYNEQFF.

The rearrangement joins TRBV5-4 to TRBJ2-3; the D gene is possibly TRBD2 (5 bases). Germline V lookup: CDR1 SGHNT, CDR2 YYREEE (reference sequence). The CDR3 spans 15 residues. V dropped 4 bases and J dropped 6 bases, with 18 bases sitting between them. Here the CDR3 DNA reads TGTGCCAGCAGCCCCTTTACTGAGTCGGGGGATACGCAGTATTTT. Translated: CASSPFTESGDTQYF. The full variable domain, its missing parts supplied by reference TRBV5-4 and TRBJ2-3, is ETGVTQSPTHLIKTRGQQVTLRCSSQSGHNTVSWYQQALGQGPQFIFQYYREEENGRGNFPPRFSGLQFPNYSSELNVNALELDDSALYLCASSPFTESGDTQYFGPGTRLTVL.

The chain recombines TRBV7-9 with TRBJ1-2, with 7 bases identical to TRBD1. The V gene's germline CDR1 is SEHNR and CDR2 FQNEAQ (reference sequence). V lost 6 bases and J lost 5; bases outside the gene matches: 6. The CDR3 is 13 amino acids. DNA for the CDR3: TGTGCCAGCAGACGGGACAGTACATATGGCTACACCTTC. The encoded protein is CASRRDSTYGYTF.

The chain couples TRBV6-2 or TRBV6-3 to TRBJ2-3, with D possibly matching TRBD2 (6 bases). CDR1 and CDR2 (germline): MNHEY, SVGEGT. The CDR3 consists of 17 residues. Between the trimmed V and J ends, which lost 2 bases and 6 bases, there was a span of 21 bases. The CDR3 loop is CASSYPRLVASADTQYF. The CDR3 bases are TGTGCCAGCAGTTACCCTCGACTAGTCGCCTCAGCTGATACGCAGTATTTT.

V and J are TRBV24-1 and TRBJ2-3, with 13 nucleotides matching TRBD2. Germline V gives CDR1 KGHDR, CDR2 SFDVKD. CDR3 length: 18 amino acids. Trimming removed 4 bases from V and 1 base from J; junction bases left unmatched: 7. The CDR3 nucleotides read TGTGCCACCAGTGAACCCGACGGACTAGCGGGGGGCACAGATACGCAGTATTTT. This encodes CATSEPDGLAGGTDTQYF.

The V and J genes are TRBV2 and TRBJ1-6, with TRBD1 matching 8 bases. Germline values: CDR1 SNHLY, CDR2 FYNNEI. The CDR3 has 16 amino acids. V shed 3 bases and J 7 bases; nucleotides not matched to a gene: 8. CDR3 sequence reads: CASSEGPTGANSPLHF. The DNA for the CDR3 is TGTGCCAGCAGTGAGGGACCGACAGGGGCAAATTCACCCCTCCACTTT.

This clone was seen more than once but under ten times. The CDR3 DNA sequence: TGTGCCAGCAGCGCGGTGGCGGGACAGGGGGGAACCGGCGGGTCACCCCTCCACTTT. Its protein is CASSAVAGQGGTGGSPLHF. The gene calls are TRBV11-2 and TRBJ1-6, with TRBD1 matching 11 bases. The CDR3 sequence is 19 residues long. Germline V gives CDR1 SGHAT, CDR2 FQNNGV. The V segment lost 5 bases and the J segment 10 bases; nucleotides outside the gene matches: 19.

This chain uses TRBV4-1 with TRBJ1-1, with 7 positions matching TRBD1. Germline V lookup: CDR1 MGHRA, CDR2 YSYEKL. J was trimmed by 0 bases and V by 4 bases; bases with no gene match: 11. CDR3 length: 17 residues. CDR3 residues: CASSPSPGGQVNTEAFF. DNA for the CDR3: TGCGCCAGCAGCCCGTCCCCGGGCGGACAGGTGAACACTGAAGCTTTCTTT.

This chain uses TRBV5-1 with TRBJ2-7; 10 bases map to TRBD2. Germline V lookup: CDR1 SGHRS, CDR2 YFSETQ. V shed 2 bases and J 5 bases; nucleotides not matched to a gene: 13. The CDR3 length is 17 residues. CDR3 region: CASSFPRGAGGADEQYF. The CDR3 bases are TGCGCCAGCAGCTTCCCCAGGGGAGCGGGAGGGGCTGACGAGCAGTACTTC. Together with reference TRBV5-1 and TRBJ2-7, the CDR3 gives the full variable domain: KAGVTQTPRYLIKTRGQQVTLSCSPISGHRSVSWYQQTPGQGLQFLFEYFSETQRNKGNFPGRFSGRQFSNSRSEMNVSTLELGDSALYLCASSFPRGAGGADEQYFGPGTRLTVT.

This clone appeared a single time. This chain uses TRBV2 with TRBJ2-1, with 8 bases aligning to TRBD2. CDR1 SNHLY and CDR2 FYNNEI come from the germline V gene. The CDR3 sequence is 14 residues long. Unmatched junction bases numbered 11, after V lost 6 bases and J lost 10 bases. The CDR3 reads CASSYGTSLFEQFF. In DNA form, the CDR3 reads TGTGCCAGCAGCTACGGGACTAGTCTTTTCGAGCAGTTCTTC.

The chain combines TRBV5-6 with TRBJ2-3, with 7 bases identical to TRBD2. This CDR3 is built from 14 residues. V was clipped by 2 bases and J by 6 bases; unmatched bases: 6. Looked up from germline, CDR1 is SGHDT and CDR2 is YYEEEE. The CDR3 nucleotides are TGTGCCAGCAGCTTTTCTAGCGGTCGGGATACGCAGTATTTT. Amino acids: CASSFSSGRDTQYF.

The chain employs TRBV7-2 and TRBJ2-1; 9 positions agree with TRBD2. This CDR3 contains 13 residues. Germline-derived CDR1 and CDR2 are SGHTA and FQGNSA. The V and J ends lost 6 bases and 6 bases, in that order; junction bases with no gene match: 3. CDR3 nucleotide sequence: TGTGCCAGCAGTCGCGGGGGGGCCAATGAGCAGTTCTTC. As protein: CASSRGGANEQFF.

The rearrangement uses TRBV4-3 and TRBJ2-7, with 8 bases matching TRBD2. There are 16 residues in the CDR3. Trimming removed 0 bases from V and 4 bases from J; junction bases left unmatched: 8. Germline V gene lookup returns CDR1 LGHNA and CDR2 YSLEER. CDR3: CASSQDPGGAQYEQYF. The CDR3 nucleotides read TGCGCCAGCAGCCAAGACCCCGGGGGGGCTCAGTACGAGCAGTACTTC.

On this clone itself: Additional DNA sequences in this sample encode the identical CDR3. CDR3 residues: CSAPNRGTQYF. CDR3 sequence (DNA): TGCAGTGCTCCGAACCGCGGGACCCAGTACTTC. The rearrangement links TRBV20-1 to TRBJ2-5; D is ambiguous. The CDR3 runs to 11 residues. V was clipped by 5 bases and J by 7 bases, with 11 bases between them. The germline V gene has CDR1 DFQATT and CDR2 SNEGSKA (reference sequence).

The CDR3 DNA reads as TGCGCCAGCAGGGACACAGGGAATACTAACTATGGCTACACCTTC. It is translated as CASRDTGNTNYGYTF. This chain links TRBV4-1 with TRBJ1-2; possibly TRBD1 for D (6 bases). V was cut by 6 bases and J by 0 bases, with 14 bases left in between. Germline V gene sequence: CDR1 MGHRA, CDR2 YSYEKL. The CDR3 runs 15 residues.

V usage is TRBV7-9 and J usage is TRBJ1-2; maybe TRBD1 (5 bases). CDR1 is SEHNR, CDR2 FQNEAQ, per germline (reference sequence). V gave up 5 bases and J gave up 4 bases, with 20 bases separating them. The CDR3 contains 16 residues. DNA for the CDR3: TGTGCCAGCAGCAACCCCCTAGGCAGGGCATCCTATGGCTACACCTTC. As protein: CASSNPLGRASYGYTF.

The chain carries TRBV9 and TRBJ2-7, with 9 bases fitting TRBD1. With V trimmed by 4 bases and J by 1 base, 9 bases remained unmatched. Germline V lookup: CDR1 SGDLS, CDR2 YYNGEE. The CDR3 is 16 residues long. DNA for the CDR3: TGTGCCAGCAGCCCCACCCCCGGGACAGGGTCCTACGAGCAGTACTTC. Protein product: CASSPTPGTGSYEQYF.

In this sample, this clone turned up once. The chain couples TRBV13 to TRBJ2-7; D may be TRBD1 (6 bases). The V end was cut by 5 bases, the J end by 0 bases, with 14 bases between. Germline V gene data show CDR1 as PRHDT and CDR2 as FYEKMQ (reference sequence). This CDR3 contains 15 residues. CDR3 residues: CASSQDSLSSYEQYF. CDR3 bases: TGTGCCAGCAGCCAGGACAGCCTGAGCTCCTACGAGCAGTACTTC.

The chain has TRBV7-8 and TRBJ2-7, with D perhaps TRBD2 (7 bases). V was trimmed by 6 bases and J by 3 bases, leaving 18 bases between them. This CDR3 has 15 residues. CDR1 SGHVS and CDR2 FQNEAQ come from the germline V gene. Here the CDR3 reads CASRNRRGAFYEQYF. As DNA, the CDR3 is TGTGCCAGCAGGAATCGACGGGGGGCGTTCTACGAGCAGTACTTC.

The rearrangement links TRBV6-1 to TRBJ2-3; 10 positions match TRBD2. With V trimmed by 2 bases and J by 4 bases, 12 bases remained unmatched. Germline CDR1 reads MNHNS; CDR2 reads SASEGT. The CDR3 runs to 18 residues. In DNA, the CDR3 is TGTGCCAGCAGTGAATCGTCTAGCGGGGGCCGGTGGGCAGATACGCAGTATTTT. Amino acid sequence: CASSESSSGGRWADTQYF.

This clone has more than one count but fewer than ten. The rearrangement uses TRBV6-6 and TRBJ1-3; tentative D call: TRBD1 (5 bases). The CDR3 totals 15 residues. CDR1 is MNHNY, CDR2 SVGAGI, per germline (reference sequence). The germline V and J ends were trimmed by 0 bases and 4 bases, with 10 bases remaining between them. This chain's CDR3 is CASSYSAGHGNTIYF. The CDR3 nucleotides read TGTGCCAGCAGTTACTCAGCGGGGCACGGAAACACCATATATTTT.

For the CDR3, the DNA is TGTGCCAGCAGCGTATCAAGCGGGTCCCAATACGAGCAGTACTTC. It is translated as CASSVSSGSQYEQYF. This chain links TRBV9 with TRBJ2-7, with D possibly matching TRBD2 (6 bases). V gave up 1 base and J gave up 4 bases, with 15 bases separating them. This CDR3 contains 15 residues. Germline V gene sequence: CDR1 SGDLS, CDR2 YYNGEE.

This clone was seen just once. The chain combines TRBV2 with TRBJ2-7, with 7 bases fitting TRBD1. This CDR3 spans 14 amino acids. V lost 7 bases, J lost 3 bases, and 9 bases stayed unmatched. Germline V CDR1 and CDR2: SNHLY, FYNNEI. The CDR3 coding sequence is TGTGCCAGCACCGAAACTACAGGGGTCTACGAGCAGTACTTC. Its protein is CASTETTGVYEQYF. The whole variable domain, filled in from reference TRBV2 and TRBJ2-7, reads EPEVTQTPSHQVTQMGQEVILRCVPISNHLYFYWYRQILGQKVEFLVSFYNNEISEKSEIFDDQFSVERPDGSNFTLKIRSTKLEDSAMYFCASTETTGVYEQYFGPGTRLTVT.

V is TRBV6-5 and J is TRBJ2-5, with D uncertain. V lost 5 bases and J lost 1, with 8 bases in between. The CDR3 has 13 amino acids. In germline, CDR1 is MNHEY, CDR2 SVGAGI. The CDR3 bases are TGTGCCAGCAGTCAGACTTTCCAAGAGACCCAGTACTTC. Translation gives CASSQTFQETQYF.

This rearrangement joins TRBV10-1 to TRBJ2-7; a possible D gene is TRBD1 (6 bases). V gave up 2 bases and J gave up 3 bases, with 14 bases separating them. CDR1 WNHNN and CDR2 SYGVQD come from the germline V gene (reference sequence). CDR3 length: 15 amino acids. In DNA, the CDR3 is TGCGCCAGCAGTGAGGGGCAGGGGATGAACTACGAGCAGTACTTC. The encoded protein is CASSEGQGMNYEQYF.